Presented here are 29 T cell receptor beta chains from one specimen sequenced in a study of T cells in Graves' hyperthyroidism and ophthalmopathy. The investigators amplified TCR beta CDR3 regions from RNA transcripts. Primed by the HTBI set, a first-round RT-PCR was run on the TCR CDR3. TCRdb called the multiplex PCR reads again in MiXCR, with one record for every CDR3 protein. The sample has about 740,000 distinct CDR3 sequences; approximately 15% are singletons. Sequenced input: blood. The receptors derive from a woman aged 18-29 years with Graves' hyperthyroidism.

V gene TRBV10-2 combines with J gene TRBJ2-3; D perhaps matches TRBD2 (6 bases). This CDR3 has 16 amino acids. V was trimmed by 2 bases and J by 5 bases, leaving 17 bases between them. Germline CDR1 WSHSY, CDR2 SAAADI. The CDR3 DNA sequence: TGCGCCAGCAGTGAGGTGGTGTGGGGGACTGGAGATACGCAGTATTTT. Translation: CASSEVVWGTGDTQYF.

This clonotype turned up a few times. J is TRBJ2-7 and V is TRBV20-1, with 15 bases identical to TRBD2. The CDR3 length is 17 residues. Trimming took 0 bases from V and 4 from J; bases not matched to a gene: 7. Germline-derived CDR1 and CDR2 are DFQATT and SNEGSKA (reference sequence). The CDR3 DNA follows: TGCAGTGCTAGAGATGGGACTAGCGGGGGGAGAATTTACGAGCAGTACTTC. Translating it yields CSARDGTSGGRIYEQYF.

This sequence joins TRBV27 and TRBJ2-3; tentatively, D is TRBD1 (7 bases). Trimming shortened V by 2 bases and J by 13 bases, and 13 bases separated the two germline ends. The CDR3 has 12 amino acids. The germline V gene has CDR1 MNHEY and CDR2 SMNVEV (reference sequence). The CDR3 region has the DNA TGTGCCAGCAGTTTAGCAGGGGGGAAAGAGTATTTT. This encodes CASSLAGGKEYF.

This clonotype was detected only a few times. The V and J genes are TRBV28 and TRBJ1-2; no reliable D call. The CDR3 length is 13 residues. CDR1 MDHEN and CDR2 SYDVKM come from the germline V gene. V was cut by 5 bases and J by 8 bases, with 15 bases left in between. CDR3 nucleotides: TGTGCCAGCAGTGGCTGGCAGACTCGAGGCTACACCTTC. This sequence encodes CASSGWQTRGYTF.

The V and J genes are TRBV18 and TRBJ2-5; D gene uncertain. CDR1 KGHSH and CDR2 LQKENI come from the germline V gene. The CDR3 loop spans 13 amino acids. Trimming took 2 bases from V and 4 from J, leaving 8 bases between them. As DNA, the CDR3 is TGTGCCAGCTCACCAATAAGGTCAGAGACCCAGTACTTC. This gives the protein CASSPIRSETQYF.

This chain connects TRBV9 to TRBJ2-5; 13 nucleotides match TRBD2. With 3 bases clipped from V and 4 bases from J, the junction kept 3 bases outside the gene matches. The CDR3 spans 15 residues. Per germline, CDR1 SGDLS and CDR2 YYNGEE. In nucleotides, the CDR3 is TGTGCCAGCAGCGGACTAGCGGGAGGAGGAGAGACCCAGTACTTC. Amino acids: CASSGLAGGGETQYF.

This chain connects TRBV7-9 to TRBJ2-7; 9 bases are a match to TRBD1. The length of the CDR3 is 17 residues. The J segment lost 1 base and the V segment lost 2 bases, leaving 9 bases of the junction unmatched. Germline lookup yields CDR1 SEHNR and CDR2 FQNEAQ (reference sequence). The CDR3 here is CASSLSPPGQGSYEQYF. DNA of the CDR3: TGTGCCAGCAGCTTATCCCCGCCGGGACAGGGTTCCTACGAGCAGTACTTC.

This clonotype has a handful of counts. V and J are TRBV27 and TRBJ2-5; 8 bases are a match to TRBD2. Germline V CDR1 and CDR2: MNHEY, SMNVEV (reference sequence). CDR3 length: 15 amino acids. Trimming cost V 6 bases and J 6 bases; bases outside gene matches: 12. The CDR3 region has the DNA TGTGCCAGCAGGATCGCGGCGGGAGGCCCCCAGACCCAGTACTTC. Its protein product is CASRIAAGGPQTQYF.

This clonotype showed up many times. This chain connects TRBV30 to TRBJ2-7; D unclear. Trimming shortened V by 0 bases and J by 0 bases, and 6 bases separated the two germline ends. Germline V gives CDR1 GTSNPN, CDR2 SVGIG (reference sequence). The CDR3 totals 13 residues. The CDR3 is CAWSVGNSYEQYF. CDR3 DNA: TGTGCCTGGAGTGTAGGCAACTCCTACGAGCAGTACTTC.

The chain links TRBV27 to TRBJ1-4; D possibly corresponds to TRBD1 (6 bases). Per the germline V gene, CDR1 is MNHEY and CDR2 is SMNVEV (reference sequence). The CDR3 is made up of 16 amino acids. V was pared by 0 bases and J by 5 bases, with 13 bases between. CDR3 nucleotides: TGTGCCAGCAGTTTATCGCCGACAGGTTCCAATGAAAAACTGTTTTTT. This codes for CASSLSPTGSNEKLFF. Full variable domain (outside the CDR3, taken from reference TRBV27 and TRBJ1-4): EAQVTQNPRYLITVTGKKLTVTCSQNMNHEYMSWYRQDPGLGLRQIYYSMNVEVTDKGDVPEGYKVSRKEKRNFPLILESPSPNQTSLYFCASSLSPTGSNEKLFFGSGTQLSVL.

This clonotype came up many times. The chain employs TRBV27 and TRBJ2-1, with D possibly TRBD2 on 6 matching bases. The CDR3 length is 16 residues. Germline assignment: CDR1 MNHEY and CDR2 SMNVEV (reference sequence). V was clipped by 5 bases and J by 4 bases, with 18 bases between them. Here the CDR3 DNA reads TGTGCCAGCAGTGTGGACGGGGCTGGAGGGTACAATGAGCAGTTCTTC. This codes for CASSVDGAGGYNEQFF.

CDR3 residues: CASSLSIGGGYEQYF. In nucleotides, the CDR3 is TGTGCCAGCAGTTTATCGATCGGGGGCGGGTACGAGCAGTACTTC. J is TRBJ2-7 and V is TRBV27; D is perhaps TRBD1 or TRBD2 (6 bases each). Germline loops: CDR1 MNHEY, CDR2 SMNVEV (reference sequence). The CDR3 totals 15 residues. V was clipped by 0 bases and J by 4 bases, with 13 bases between them.

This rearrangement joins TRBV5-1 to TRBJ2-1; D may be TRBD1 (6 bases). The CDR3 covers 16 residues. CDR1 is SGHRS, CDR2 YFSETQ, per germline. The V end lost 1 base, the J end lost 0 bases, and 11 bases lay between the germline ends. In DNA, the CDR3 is TGCGCCAGCAGCTTGTCGGGACACAGCTCCTACAATGAGCAGTTCTTC. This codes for CASSLSGHSSYNEQFF.

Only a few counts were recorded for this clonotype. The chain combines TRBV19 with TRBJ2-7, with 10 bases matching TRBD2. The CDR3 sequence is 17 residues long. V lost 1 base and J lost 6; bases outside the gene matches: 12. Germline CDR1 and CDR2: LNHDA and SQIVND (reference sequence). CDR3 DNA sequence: TGTGCCAGTAGTATAGGTAGGGTAGCGGGAGGACTACGCGAGCAGTACTTC. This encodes CASSIGRVAGGLREQYF.

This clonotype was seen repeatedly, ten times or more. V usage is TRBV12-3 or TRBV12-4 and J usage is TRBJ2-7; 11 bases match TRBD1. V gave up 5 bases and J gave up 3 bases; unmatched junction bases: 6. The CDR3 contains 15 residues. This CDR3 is CASSQSGTGGYEQYF. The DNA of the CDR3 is TGTGCCAGCAGTCAGTCCGGGACAGGGGGCTACGAGCAGTACTTC.

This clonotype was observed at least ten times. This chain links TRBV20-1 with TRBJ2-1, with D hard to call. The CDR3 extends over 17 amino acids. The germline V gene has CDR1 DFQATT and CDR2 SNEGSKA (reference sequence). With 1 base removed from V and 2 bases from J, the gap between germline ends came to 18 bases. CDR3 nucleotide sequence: TGCAGTGCTAGAGGCCGCCTCCCCCCGAGTCCCTACAATGAGCAGTTCTTC. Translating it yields CSARGRLPPSPYNEQFF.

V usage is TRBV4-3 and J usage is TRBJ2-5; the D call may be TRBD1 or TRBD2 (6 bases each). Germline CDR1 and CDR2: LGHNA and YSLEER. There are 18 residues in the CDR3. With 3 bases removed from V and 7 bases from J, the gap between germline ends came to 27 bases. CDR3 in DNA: TGCGCCAGCAGCCAGCTAGTTACCCAAGGACCAGGAGGGGGGACCCAGTACTTC. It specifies CASSQLVTQGPGGGTQYF.

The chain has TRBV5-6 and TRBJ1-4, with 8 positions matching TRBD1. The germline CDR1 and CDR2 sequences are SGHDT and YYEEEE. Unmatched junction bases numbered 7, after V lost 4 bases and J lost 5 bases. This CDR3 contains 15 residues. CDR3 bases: TGTGCCAGCAGCATGGACAGGGCGGGGAATGAAAAACTGTTTTTT. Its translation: CASSMDRAGNEKLFF.

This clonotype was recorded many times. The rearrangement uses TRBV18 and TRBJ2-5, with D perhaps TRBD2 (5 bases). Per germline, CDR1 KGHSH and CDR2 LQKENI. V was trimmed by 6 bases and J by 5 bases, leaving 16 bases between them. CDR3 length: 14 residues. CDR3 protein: CASSHGVQGETQYF. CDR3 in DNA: TGTGCCAGCTCCCACGGGGTTCAAGGGGAGACCCAGTACTTC. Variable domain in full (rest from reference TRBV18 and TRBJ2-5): NAGVMQNPRHLVRRRGQEARLRCSPMKGHSHVYWYRQLPEEGLKFMVYLQKENIIDESGMPKERFSAEFPKEGPSILRIQQVVRGDSAAYFCASSHGVQGETQYFGPGTRLLVL.

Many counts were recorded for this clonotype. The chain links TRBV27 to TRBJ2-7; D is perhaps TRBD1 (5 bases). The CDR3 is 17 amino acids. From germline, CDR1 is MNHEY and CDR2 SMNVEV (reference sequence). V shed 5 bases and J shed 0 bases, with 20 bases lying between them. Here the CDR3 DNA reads TGTGCCAGCAGTCCCCCAAGATACAGGAAAAGCTCCTACGAGCAGTACTTC. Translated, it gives CASSPPRYRKSSYEQYF.

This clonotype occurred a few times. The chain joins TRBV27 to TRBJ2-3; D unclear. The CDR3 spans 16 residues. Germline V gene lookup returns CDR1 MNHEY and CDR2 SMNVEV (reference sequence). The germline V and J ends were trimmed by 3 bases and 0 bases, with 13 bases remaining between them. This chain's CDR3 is CASSLETASSTDTQYF. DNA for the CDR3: TGTGCCAGCAGTTTGGAAACAGCGTCTAGCACAGATACGCAGTATTTT.

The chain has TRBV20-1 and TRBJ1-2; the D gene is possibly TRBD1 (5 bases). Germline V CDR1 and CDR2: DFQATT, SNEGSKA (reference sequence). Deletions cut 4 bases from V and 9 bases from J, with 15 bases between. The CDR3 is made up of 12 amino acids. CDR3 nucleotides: TGCAGTGCTAACCCCCGGGGGGTCAGCTACACCTTC. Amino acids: CSANPRGVSYTF.

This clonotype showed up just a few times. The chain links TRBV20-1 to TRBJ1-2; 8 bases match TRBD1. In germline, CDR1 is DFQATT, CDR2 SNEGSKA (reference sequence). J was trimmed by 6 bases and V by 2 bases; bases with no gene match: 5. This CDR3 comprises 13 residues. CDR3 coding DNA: TGCAGTGCTAGACGACAGGGGTGGCATGGCTACACCTTC. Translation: CSARRQGWHGYTF.

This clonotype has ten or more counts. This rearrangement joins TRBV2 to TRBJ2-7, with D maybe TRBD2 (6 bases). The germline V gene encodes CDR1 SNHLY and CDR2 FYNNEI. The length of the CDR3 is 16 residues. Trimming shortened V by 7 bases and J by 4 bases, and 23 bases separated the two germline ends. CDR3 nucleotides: TGTGCCAGCAATCCGGGAGTAGCCCAAAAGATTTACGAGCAGTACTTC. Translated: CASNPGVAQKIYEQYF. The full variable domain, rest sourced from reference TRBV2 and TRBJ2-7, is EPEVTQTPSHQVTQMGQEVILRCVPISNHLYFYWYRQILGQKVEFLVSFYNNEISEKSEIFDDQFSVERPDGSNFTLKIRSTKLEDSAMYFCASNPGVAQKIYEQYFGPGTRLTVT.

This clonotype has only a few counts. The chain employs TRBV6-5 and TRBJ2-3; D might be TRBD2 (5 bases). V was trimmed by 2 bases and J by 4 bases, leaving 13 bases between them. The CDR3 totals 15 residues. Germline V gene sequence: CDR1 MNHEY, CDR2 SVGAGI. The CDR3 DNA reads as TGTGCCAGCAGTTACGAGGGTAGGAGCGCAGATACGCAGTATTTT. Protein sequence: CASSYEGRSADTQYF.

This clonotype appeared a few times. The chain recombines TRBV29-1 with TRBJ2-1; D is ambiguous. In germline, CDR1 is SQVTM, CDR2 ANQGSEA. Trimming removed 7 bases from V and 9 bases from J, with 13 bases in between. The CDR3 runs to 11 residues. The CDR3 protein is CSAGRSLEQFF. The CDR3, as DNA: TGCAGCGCGGGCAGGTCCCTTGAGCAGTTCTTC.

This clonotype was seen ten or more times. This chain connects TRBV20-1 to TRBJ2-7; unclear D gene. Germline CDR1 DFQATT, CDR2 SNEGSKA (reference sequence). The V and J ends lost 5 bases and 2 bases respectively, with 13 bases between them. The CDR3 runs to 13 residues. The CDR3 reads CSAPKPVTYEQYF. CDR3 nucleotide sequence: TGCAGTGCTCCGAAACCAGTCACCTACGAGCAGTACTTC.

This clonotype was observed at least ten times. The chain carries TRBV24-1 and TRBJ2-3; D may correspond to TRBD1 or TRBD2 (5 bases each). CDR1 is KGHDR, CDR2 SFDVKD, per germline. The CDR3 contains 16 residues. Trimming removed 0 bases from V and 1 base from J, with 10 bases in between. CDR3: CATSDLGRDGTDTQYF. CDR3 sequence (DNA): TGTGCCACCAGTGATTTGGGTCGGGACGGCACAGATACGCAGTATTTT.

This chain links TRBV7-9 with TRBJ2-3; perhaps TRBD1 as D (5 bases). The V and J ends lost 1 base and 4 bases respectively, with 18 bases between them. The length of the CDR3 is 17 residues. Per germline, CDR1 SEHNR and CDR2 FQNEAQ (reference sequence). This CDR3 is CASSLGGRGPTPDTQYF. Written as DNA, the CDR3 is TGTGCCAGCAGCTTAGGGGGTAGGGGCCCTACCCCAGATACGCAGTATTTT.